A single sample gave rise to the 6 T cell receptor beta chains below, sequenced in a study of blood T cell repertoires in COVID-19. Using immunoSEQ multiplex PCR, the repertoire was profiled, and TCRdb retains in-frame clones only, with some absent. Of about 52,000 clones listed, around four fifths are singletons. Material for sequencing was peripheral blood. These receptor sequences come from a man between 65 and 85 years old with active COVID-19.

The genes are TRBV7-9 and TRBJ1-5; D gene uncertain. Trimming removed 7 bases at V and 4 bases at J, with 14 bases between. Looked up from germline, CDR1 is SEHNR and CDR2 is FQNEAQ (reference sequence). The CDR3 spans 14 residues. This chain's CDR3 is CASTKSGGNQPQHF. The CDR3 DNA reads TGTGCCAGCACCAAATCTGGAGGGAATCAGCCCCAGCATTTT.

This clone has more than one count but fewer than ten. V gene TRBV5-1 combines with J gene TRBJ2-1, with 10 nucleotides matching TRBD2. From germline, CDR1 is SGHRS and CDR2 YFSETQ. V shed 7 bases and J 4 bases; nucleotides not matched to a gene: 8. This CDR3 contains 15 residues. The CDR3 protein is CASVSAGGLYNEQFF. The CDR3 DNA follows: TGCGCCAGCGTATCAGCGGGGGGGCTGTACAATGAGCAGTTCTTC.

The chain uses TRBV19 and TRBJ1-5; D is undetermined. The CDR3 length is 14 residues. V gave up 7 bases and J gave up 1 base, with 11 bases separating them. Germline assignment: CDR1 LNHDA and CDR2 SQIVND (reference sequence). The CDR3 spells CASIPLSSNQPQHF. CDR3 nucleotides: TGTGCCAGTATCCCTCTCTCGAGCAATCAGCCCCAGCATTTT.

The V and J genes are TRBV6-6 and TRBJ1-1, with D uncertain. Deletions cut 5 bases from V and 1 base from J, with 17 bases between. This CDR3 is 16 amino acids long. Per germline, CDR1 MNHNY and CDR2 SVGAGI (reference sequence). This CDR3 is CASSRNAPRANTEAFF. The CDR3 bases are TGTGCCAGCAGTCGAAATGCCCCGCGGGCGAACACTGAAGCTTTCTTT.

This sequence joins TRBV14 and TRBJ1-1; D is ambiguous. Germline V gene lookup returns CDR1 SGHDN and CDR2 FVKESK. Trimming cost V 0 bases and J 5 bases, with 4 bases left between them. The CDR3 runs 12 residues. CDR3 region: CASSQDGTEAFF. In nucleotides, the CDR3 is TGTGCCAGCAGCCAAGACGGGACTGAAGCTTTCTTT.

J is TRBJ1-1 and V is TRBV19; no definite D call. Deletions cut 3 bases from V and 6 bases from J, with 11 bases between. The CDR3 length is 13 residues. The germline V gene encodes CDR1 LNHDA and CDR2 SQIVND (reference sequence). CDR3 region: CASSMGGSAEAFF. The DNA of the CDR3 is TGTGCCAGTAGTATGGGAGGCAGCGCTGAAGCTTTCTTT.